The next 30 T cell receptor beta chains were all read from a single sample in a study of T cell repertoires in cytomegalovirus infection. Their recognized antigens are unknown. TCRdb re-analysed the reads in MiXCR, keeping a single row per CDR3 protein. The repertoire consists of around 500,000 distinct CDR3 sequences, with more than 40% occurring once and the leading ten covering around 45%. Sequenced material: cultured PBMCs, taken from culture after CMV antigen stimulation. The source is a human donor in good health (CMV status not recorded). Some clones in this sample may be carry-over from other donors' samples.

This chain connects TRBV6-2 or TRBV6-3 to TRBJ2-3; TRBD1 is a possible D gene (5 bases). Trimming removed 6 bases at V and 4 bases at J, with 11 bases between. This CDR3 comprises 13 residues. In germline, CDR1 is MNHEY, CDR2 SVGEGT. The CDR3 loop reads CASSPDSPDTQYF. CDR3 coding DNA: TGTGCCAGCAGCCCTGACAGTCCAGATACGCAGTATTTT.

The chain couples TRBV11-2 to TRBJ1-4; 8 bases match TRBD1. Looked up from germline, CDR1 is SGHAT and CDR2 is FQNNGV. The V segment lost 2 bases and the J segment 8 bases; nucleotides outside the gene matches: 10. CDR3 size: 16 residues. CDR3 sequence (DNA): TGTGCCAGCAGCTTATTTGTCGTTTCAGGGGGCGAAAAACTGTTTTTT. Protein sequence: CASSLFVVSGGEKLFF.

The chain uses TRBV11-2 and TRBJ2-7; TRBD1 is a possible D gene (6 bases). The CDR3 totals 14 residues. V was clipped by 4 bases and J by 6 bases, with 16 bases between them. The germline V gene has CDR1 SGHAT and CDR2 FQNNGV. DNA for the CDR3: TGTGCCAGCAGCTCAATCAGGGGAGCCGGCGAGCAGTACTTC. This codes for CASSSIRGAGEQYF.

This clonotype was seen a few times. The chain is built from TRBV7-9 and TRBJ2-7, with 8 bases lining up with TRBD2. Losses at the gene ends were 7 bases for V and 2 bases for J; bases not matched to a gene: 7. CDR3 length equals 14 residues. Germline lookup yields CDR1 SEHNR and CDR2 FQNEAQ (reference sequence). This CDR3 is CASNRGGSPYEQYF. The CDR3 DNA sequence: TGTGCCAGCAACCGGGGGGGATCCCCCTACGAGCAGTACTTC.

This clonotype has just a few counts. The chain combines TRBV4-1 with TRBJ2-7; 7 positions match TRBD2. CDR3 length: 15 amino acids. V lost 1 base and J lost 6; bases outside the gene matches: 9. Looked up from germline, CDR1 is MGHRA and CDR2 is YSYEKL. CDR3: CASSQVSVRGGEQYF. The CDR3 nucleotides are TGCGCCAGCAGCCAAGTCTCGGTGCGCGGGGGCGAGCAGTACTTC.

The table lists this clonotype with a few counts. J is TRBJ2-5 and V is TRBV6-6; TRBD2 aligns across 7 bases. Germline loops: CDR1 MNHNY, CDR2 SVGAGI (reference sequence). This CDR3 is 15 amino acids long. Unmatched junction bases numbered 8, after V lost 0 bases and J lost 7 bases. The CDR3 nucleotides read TGTGCCAGCAGTTACTCGAGAATGTCGGGGGGGACCCAGTACTTC. Translation: CASSYSRMSGGTQYF.

The V call is TRBV6-8, the J call TRBJ1-5; D is uncertain. Germline CDR1 reads MNHGY; CDR2 reads SAAAGT. V was clipped by 6 bases and J by 0 bases, with 12 bases between them. CDR3 size: 15 residues. The CDR3 nucleotides are TGTGCCAGCAGAGGGTCTGGCAATAGCAATCAGCCCCAGCATTTT. Amino acid sequence: CASRGSGNSNQPQHF.

This clonotype has a handful of counts. This chain links TRBV19 with TRBJ2-3; 9 nucleotides match TRBD2. Looked up from germline, CDR1 is LNHDA and CDR2 is SQIVND (reference sequence). The CDR3 spans 14 residues. V dropped 3 bases and J dropped 5; count of bases not matched to a gene: 3. CDR3 coding DNA: TGTGCCAGTAGTATCCGGACTAGCGTAGATACGCAGTATTTT. It is translated as CASSIRTSVDTQYF.

This rearrangement joins TRBV6-2 or TRBV6-3 to TRBJ2-7, with 10 nucleotides matching TRBD1. J lost 3 bases, V lost 6 bases, and 5 bases had no gene match. Germline CDR1 and CDR2: MNHEY and SVGEGT. There are 14 residues in the CDR3. The CDR3 sequence: CASSPDRGNYEQYF. DNA for the CDR3: TGTGCCAGCAGCCCGGACAGGGGGAACTACGAGCAGTACTTC.

This clonotype was found a few times. V gene TRBV7-6 combines with J gene TRBJ1-1; D is uncertain. Germline CDR1 is SGHVS and CDR2 is FNYEAQ. The length of the CDR3 is 12 residues. The V end lost 8 bases, the J end lost 4 bases, and 11 bases lay between the germline ends. In nucleotides, the CDR3 is TGTGCCAGCCTGACCGGGAGCACTGAAGCTTTCTTT. Amino acids: CASLTGSTEAFF.

The chain is built from TRBV7-2 and TRBJ1-5; D call uncertain. V was trimmed by 0 bases and J by 10 bases, leaving 10 bases between them. This CDR3 region has 13 residues. Germline V lookup: CDR1 SGHTA, CDR2 FQGNSA. The CDR3 sequence: CASSLAYRTPQHF. The CDR3 DNA sequence: TGTGCCAGCAGCTTAGCGTACCGGACCCCCCAGCATTTT.

This clonotype was seen a handful of times. This chain links TRBV25-1 with TRBJ2-1, with 10 bases identical to TRBD2. The CDR3 is 14 amino acids. Looked up from germline, CDR1 is MGHDK and CDR2 is SYGVNS. V gave up 6 bases and J gave up 7 bases; unmatched junction bases: 6. This CDR3 is CASSQAGGPNEQFF. The CDR3 bases are TGTGCCAGCAGCCAAGCGGGGGGGCCGAATGAGCAGTTCTTC.

The rearrangement links TRBV14 to TRBJ1-2; 7 bases line up with TRBD1. The CDR3 has 14 amino acids. From germline, CDR1 is SGHDN and CDR2 FVKESK. The trim removed 3 bases at V and 4 bases at J, leaving 5 bases unmatched. DNA for the CDR3: TGTGCCAGCAGCCAGGCCGGGACAGCCTATGGCTACACCTTC. This translates into CASSQAGTAYGYTF.

This clonotype showed up just a few times. This chain links TRBV7-2 with TRBJ2-7; 8 positions match TRBD2. CDR1 is SGHTA, CDR2 FQGNSA, per germline. V dropped 1 base and J dropped 2; count of bases not matched to a gene: 10. The CDR3 has 17 amino acids. Here the CDR3 reads CASSLGGSGALPYEQYF. The CDR3 DNA reads as TGTGCCAGCAGCTTAGGCGGTAGCGGGGCCCTTCCCTACGAGCAGTACTTC.

This clonotype was seen a few times. The rearrangement uses TRBV12-3 or TRBV12-4 and TRBJ2-7, with 9 positions matching TRBD1. The CDR3 totals 14 residues. Losses at the gene ends were 5 bases for V and 2 bases for J; bases not matched to a gene: 4. For the CDR3, the DNA is TGTGCCAGCAGTCCCTGGGACAGGGCCTACGAGCAGTACTTC. Protein: CASSPWDRAYEQYF.

The chain links TRBV7-2 to TRBJ2-5; TRBD2 is a possible D gene (5 bases). The CDR3 loop spans 15 amino acids. V shed 2 bases and J shed 4 bases, with 14 bases lying between them. The germline V gene encodes CDR1 SGHTA and CDR2 FQGNSA. CDR3 bases: TGTGCCAGCAGCTTATGGCGGGCCACCGGAGAGACCCAGTACTTC. Amino acid sequence: CASSLWRATGETQYF.

V usage is TRBV2 and J usage is TRBJ2-7, with a possible D match to TRBD2 (5 bases). The germline gives CDR1 SNHLY, CDR2 FYNNEI. The V end lost 6 bases, the J end lost 6 bases, and 15 bases lay between the germline ends. The CDR3 sequence is 13 residues long. The CDR3 nucleotides read TGTGCCAGCAGCGGACTTCAGGCGGGCGAGCAGTACTTC. It specifies CASSGLQAGEQYF.

The chain combines TRBV5-4 with TRBJ2-3; no firm D call. Trimming pared 1 base from V and 0 bases from J, leaving 18 bases between. CDR1 and CDR2 (germline): SGHNT, YYREEE (reference sequence). The length of the CDR3 is 18 residues. In nucleotides, the CDR3 is TGTGCCAGCAGCTTGCTAAGTCTGATCCCCACTAGCACAGATACGCAGTATTTT. Translating gives CASSLLSLIPTSTDTQYF.

The V gene is TRBV7-2, the J gene TRBJ2-7, with D unclear. V was shortened by 7 bases and J by 1 base, with 5 bases between the two germline ends. This CDR3 is built from 11 residues. Germline lookup yields CDR1 SGHTA and CDR2 FQGNSA. For the CDR3, the DNA is TGTGCCAGCAAGCTATCCTACGAGCAGTACTTC. Protein: CASKLSYEQYF.

This clonotype was seen more than once but under ten times. The chain combines TRBV10-3 with TRBJ2-7; D uncertain. CDR3 length: 11 amino acids. Per germline, CDR1 ENHRY and CDR2 SYGVKD. V dropped 0 bases and J dropped 7 bases, with 4 bases sitting between them. CDR3 in amino acids: CAISESGEQYF. Here the CDR3 DNA reads TGTGCCATCAGTGAGTCAGGGGAGCAGTACTTC.

This clonotype occurred a few times. V usage is TRBV12-3 or TRBV12-4 and J usage is TRBJ2-1; D not resolved. The CDR3 totals 12 residues. Trimming removed 3 bases from V and 9 bases from J, with 9 bases in between. CDR3 region: CASSFSYGEQFF. The DNA of the CDR3 is TGTGCCAGCAGTTTTAGCTACGGTGAGCAGTTCTTC.

This chain links TRBV7-8 with TRBJ2-5; no clear D. CDR1 is SGHVS and CDR2 is FQNEAQ in the germline V gene. Trimming removed 2 bases at V and 4 bases at J, with 8 bases between. The CDR3 is made up of 13 amino acids. CDR3 protein: CASSLILGETQYF. The CDR3 DNA is TGTGCCAGCAGCTTAATTCTGGGAGAGACCCAGTACTTC.

This clonotype was observed a single time. The gene calls are TRBV6-5 and TRBJ2-7; 10 bases fit TRBD1. CDR3 length: 15 amino acids. Trimming removed 2 bases from V and 8 bases from J; junction bases left unmatched: 9. CDR1 and CDR2 (germline): MNHEY, SVGAGI. The CDR3 reads CASSYSPGQGLKQYF. CDR3 bases: TGTGCCAGCAGTTACAGCCCGGGACAGGGGCTCAAGCAGTACTTC.

This sequence joins TRBV2 and TRBJ2-3; the match to TRBD1 covers 10 bases. CDR3 length: 17 amino acids. Trimming removed 7 bases from V and 4 bases from J; junction bases left unmatched: 14. Germline loops: CDR1 SNHLY, CDR2 FYNNEI. The CDR3 region is CASIGTGVFGIPDTQYF. CDR3 bases: TGTGCCAGCATCGGGACAGGGGTGTTCGGGATTCCAGATACGCAGTATTTT.

The chain has TRBV5-1 and TRBJ2-1; D unresolved. The CDR3 is 14 residues long. Germline V gene data show CDR1 as SGHRS and CDR2 as YFSETQ. Trimming cost V 3 bases and J 5 bases, with 12 bases left between them. CDR3 protein: CASSWLLSDNEQFF. The CDR3 bases are TGCGCCAGCAGCTGGCTACTCTCAGACAATGAGCAGTTCTTC.

V and J are TRBV6-1 and TRBJ2-5; 9 bases are shared with TRBD1. There are 16 residues in the CDR3. The ends lost 1 base at V and 4 bases at J; junction bases unmatched: 7. CDR1 and CDR2 (germline): MNHNS, SASEGT. Here the CDR3 DNA reads TGTGCCAGCAGTGAAGTTTTCACAGGGGGCGCAGAGACCCAGTACTTC. Translating gives CASSEVFTGGAETQYF.

Points on this clonotype: One junction end disagrees with the germline gene, perhaps due to a read error. V is TRBV7-2 and J is TRBJ2-2, with TRBD2 matching over 8 bases. This CDR3 spans 15 amino acids. Germline lookup yields CDR1 SGHTA and CDR2 FQGNSA. The CDR3 sequence: CASSLGLAGAGELVF. Here the CDR3 DNA reads TGTGCCAGCAGCCTCGGACTAGCAGGGGCCGGGGAGCTGGTTTTT.

The chain couples TRBV5-4 to TRBJ1-2; D not certain. V lost 0 bases and J lost 3, with 12 bases in between. This CDR3 comprises 15 residues. Germline CDR1 reads SGHNT; CDR2 reads YYREEE (reference sequence). CDR3 bases: TGTGCCAGCAGCTTGGTGACCGGAGTAGACTATGGCTACACCTTC. It is translated as CASSLVTGVDYGYTF. The full variable domain, its missing parts supplied by reference TRBV5-4 and TRBJ1-2, is ETGVTQSPTHLIKTRGQQVTLRCSSQSGHNTVSWYQQALGQGPQFIFQYYREEENGRGNFPPRFSGLQFPNYSSELNVNALELDDSALYLCASSLVTGVDYGYTFGSGTRLTVV.

The chain links TRBV7-2 to TRBJ1-6; a weak D match, TRBD1 (5 bases). Trimming took off 5 bases at V and 13 bases at J, with 15 bases between the two ends. This CDR3 is built from 13 residues. The germline V gene has CDR1 SGHTA and CDR2 FQGNSA. CDR3 loop: CASSIFRARPLHF. The CDR3 DNA follows: TGTGCCAGCAGCATATTCAGGGCCAGGCCCCTCCACTTT.

This chain joins TRBV20-1 and TRBJ1-1; possible D gene TRBD1, 5 bases. Germline-derived CDR1 and CDR2 are DFQATT and SNEGSKA (reference sequence). V gave up 0 bases and J gave up 13 bases, with 18 bases separating them. This CDR3 has 13 residues. The CDR3, as DNA: TGCAGTGCTAGAGATGAGGGGCCCGGCGGGGGTTTCTTT. Its protein product is CSARDEGPGGGFF.